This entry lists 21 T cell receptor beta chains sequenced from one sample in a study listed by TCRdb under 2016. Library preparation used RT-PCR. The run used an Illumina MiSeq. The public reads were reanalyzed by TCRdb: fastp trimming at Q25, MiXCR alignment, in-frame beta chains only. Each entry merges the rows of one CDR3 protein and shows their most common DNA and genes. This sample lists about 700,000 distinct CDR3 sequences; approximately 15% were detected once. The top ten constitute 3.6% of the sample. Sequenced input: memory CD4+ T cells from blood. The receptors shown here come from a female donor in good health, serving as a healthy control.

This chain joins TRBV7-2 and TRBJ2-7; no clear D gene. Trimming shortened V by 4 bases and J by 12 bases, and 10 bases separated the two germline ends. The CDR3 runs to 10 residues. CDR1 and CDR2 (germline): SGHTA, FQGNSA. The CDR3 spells CASSSPFRYF. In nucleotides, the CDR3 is TGTGCCAGCAGCTCCCCCTTCCGGTACTTC.

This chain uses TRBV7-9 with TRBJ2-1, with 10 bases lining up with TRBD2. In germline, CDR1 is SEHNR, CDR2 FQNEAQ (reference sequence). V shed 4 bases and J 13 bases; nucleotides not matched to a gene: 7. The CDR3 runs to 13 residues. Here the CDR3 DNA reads TGTGCCAGCAGCTCTAGCGGGGGAGAGACCCAGTTCTTC. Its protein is CASSSSGGETQFF.

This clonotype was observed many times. CDR3 in DNA: TGTGCCACCAGCAGAGTTACGGGACAGATCACAGATACGCAGTATTTT. Encoded protein: CATSRVTGQITDTQYF. The V and J genes are TRBV15 and TRBJ2-3; 7 positions agree with TRBD1. The CDR3 covers 16 residues. Trimming took 1 base from V and 2 from J; bases not matched to a gene: 6. Germline values: CDR1 LNHNV, CDR2 YYDKDF (reference sequence).

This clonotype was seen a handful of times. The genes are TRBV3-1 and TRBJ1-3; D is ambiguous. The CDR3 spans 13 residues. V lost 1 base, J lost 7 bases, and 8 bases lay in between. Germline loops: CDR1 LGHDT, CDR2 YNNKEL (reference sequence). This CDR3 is CASSQGEDNTIYF. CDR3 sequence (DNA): TGTGCCAGCAGCCAAGGCGAGGATAACACCATATATTTT. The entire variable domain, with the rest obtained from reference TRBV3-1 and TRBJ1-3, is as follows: DTAVSQTPKYLVTQMGNDKSIKCEQNLGHDTMYWYKQDSKKFLKIMFSYNNKELIINETVPNRFSPKSPDKAHLNLHINSLELGDSAVYFCASSQGEDNTIYFGEGSWLTVV.

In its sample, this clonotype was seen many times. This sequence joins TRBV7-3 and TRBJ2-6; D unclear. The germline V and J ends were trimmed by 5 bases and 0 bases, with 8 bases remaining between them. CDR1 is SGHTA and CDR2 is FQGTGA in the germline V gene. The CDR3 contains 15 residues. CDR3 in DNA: TGTGCCAGCAGCGATACGTCCTCTGGGGCCAACGTCCTGACTTTC. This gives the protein CASSDTSSGANVLTF.

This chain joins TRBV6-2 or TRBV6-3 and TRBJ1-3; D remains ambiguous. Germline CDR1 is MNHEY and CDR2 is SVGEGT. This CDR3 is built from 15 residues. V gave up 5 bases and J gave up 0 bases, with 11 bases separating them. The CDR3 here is CASSPADGSGNTIYF. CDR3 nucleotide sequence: TGTGCCAGCAGTCCCGCGGACGGCTCTGGAAACACCATATATTTT.

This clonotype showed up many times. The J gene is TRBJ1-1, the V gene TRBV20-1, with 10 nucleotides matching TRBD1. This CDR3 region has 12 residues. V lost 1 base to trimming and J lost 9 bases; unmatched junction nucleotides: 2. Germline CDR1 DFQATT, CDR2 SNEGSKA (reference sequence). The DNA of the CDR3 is TGCAGTGCTAGAGGGACAGGGGGTCAAGCTTTCTTT. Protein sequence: CSARGTGGQAFF.

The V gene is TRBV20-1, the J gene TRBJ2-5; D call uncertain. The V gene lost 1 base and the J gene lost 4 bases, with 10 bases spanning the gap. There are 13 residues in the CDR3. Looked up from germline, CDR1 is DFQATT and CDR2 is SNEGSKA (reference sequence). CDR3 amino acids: CSARAGLGETQYF. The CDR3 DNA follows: TGCAGTGCTAGAGCTGGTTTAGGAGAGACCCAGTACTTC.

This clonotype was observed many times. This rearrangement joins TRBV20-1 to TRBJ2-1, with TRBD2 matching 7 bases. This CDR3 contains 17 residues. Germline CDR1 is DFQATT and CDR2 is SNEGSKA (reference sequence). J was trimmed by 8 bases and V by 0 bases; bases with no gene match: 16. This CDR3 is CSARDPVAGGATHEQFF. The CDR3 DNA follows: TGCAGTGCTAGAGATCCGGTAGCGGGTGGCGCCACACATGAGCAGTTCTTC.

CDR3 sequence (DNA): TGCAGTGCCTCGGGGGGGAGGCGTGATGGCTACACCTTC. Encoded protein: CSASGGRRDGYTF. The chain is built from TRBV20-1 and TRBJ1-2, with D tentatively TRBD1 (5 bases). CDR1 and CDR2 (germline): DFQATT, SNEGSKA (reference sequence). There are 13 residues in the CDR3. V was pared by 6 bases and J by 6 bases, with 17 bases between.

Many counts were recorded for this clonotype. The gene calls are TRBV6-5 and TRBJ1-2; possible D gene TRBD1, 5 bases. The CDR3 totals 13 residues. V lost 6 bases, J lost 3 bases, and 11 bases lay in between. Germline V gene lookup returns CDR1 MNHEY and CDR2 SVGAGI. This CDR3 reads CASRRGLDYGYTF. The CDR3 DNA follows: TGTGCCAGCAGAAGGGGTCTGGACTATGGCTACACCTTC.

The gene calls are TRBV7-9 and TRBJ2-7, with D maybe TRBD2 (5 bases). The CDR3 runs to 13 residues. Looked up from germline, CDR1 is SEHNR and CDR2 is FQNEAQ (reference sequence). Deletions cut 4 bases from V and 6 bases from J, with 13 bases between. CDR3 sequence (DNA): TGTGCCAGCAGCTCGAGGACTGGGGTCGAGCAGTACTTC. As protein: CASSSRTGVEQYF.

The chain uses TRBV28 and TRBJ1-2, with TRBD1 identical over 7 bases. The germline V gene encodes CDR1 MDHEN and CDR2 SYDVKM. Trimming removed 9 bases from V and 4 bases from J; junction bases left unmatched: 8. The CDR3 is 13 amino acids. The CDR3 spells CASSGGGGYGYTF. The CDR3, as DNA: TGTGCCAGTTCAGGAGGGGGCGGCTATGGCTACACCTTC.

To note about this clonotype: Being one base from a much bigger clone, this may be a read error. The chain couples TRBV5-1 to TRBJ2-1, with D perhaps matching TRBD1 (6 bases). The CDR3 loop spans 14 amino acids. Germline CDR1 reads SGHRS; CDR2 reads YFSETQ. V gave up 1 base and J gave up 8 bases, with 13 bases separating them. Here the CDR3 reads CASSLSQQGYEQFF. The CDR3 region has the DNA TGCGCCAGCAGCTTGTCCCAACAGGGCTATGAGCAGTTCTTC.

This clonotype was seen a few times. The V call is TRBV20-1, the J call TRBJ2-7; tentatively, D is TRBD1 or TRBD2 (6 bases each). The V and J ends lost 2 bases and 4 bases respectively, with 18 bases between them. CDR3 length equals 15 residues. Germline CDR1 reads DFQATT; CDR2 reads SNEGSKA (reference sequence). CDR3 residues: CSARWAGQNLYEQYF. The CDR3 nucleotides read TGCAGTGCTAGATGGGCGGGACAAAACCTATACGAGCAGTACTTC.

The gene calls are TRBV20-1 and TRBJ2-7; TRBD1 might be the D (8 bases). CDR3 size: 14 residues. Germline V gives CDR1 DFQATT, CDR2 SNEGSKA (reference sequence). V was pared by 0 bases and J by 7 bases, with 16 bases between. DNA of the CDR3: TGCAGTGCTAGAGATAACCTACAGGGGGGGGAGCAGTACTTC. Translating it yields CSARDNLQGGEQYF.

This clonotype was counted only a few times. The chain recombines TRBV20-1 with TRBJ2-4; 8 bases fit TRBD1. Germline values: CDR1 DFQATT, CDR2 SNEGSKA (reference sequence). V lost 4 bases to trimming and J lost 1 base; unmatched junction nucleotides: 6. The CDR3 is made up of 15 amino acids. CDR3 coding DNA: TGCAGTGCTACCTTTTACAGGGGGGCCAAAAACATTCAGTACTTC. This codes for CSATFYRGAKNIQYF.

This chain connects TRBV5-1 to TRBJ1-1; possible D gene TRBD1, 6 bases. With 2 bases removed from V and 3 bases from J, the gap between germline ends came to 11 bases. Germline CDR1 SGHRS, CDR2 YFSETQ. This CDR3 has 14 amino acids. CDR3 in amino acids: CASSFAGADTEAFF. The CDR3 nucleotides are TGCGCCAGCAGCTTCGCGGGGGCAGACACTGAAGCTTTCTTT.

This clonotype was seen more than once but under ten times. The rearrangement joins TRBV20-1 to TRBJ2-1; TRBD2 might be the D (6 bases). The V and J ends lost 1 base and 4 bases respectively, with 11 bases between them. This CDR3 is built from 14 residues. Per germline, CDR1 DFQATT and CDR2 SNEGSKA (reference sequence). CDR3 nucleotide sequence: TGCAGTGCTAGAGCCCTACGGGAGTACAATGAGCAGTTCTTC. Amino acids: CSARALREYNEQFF.

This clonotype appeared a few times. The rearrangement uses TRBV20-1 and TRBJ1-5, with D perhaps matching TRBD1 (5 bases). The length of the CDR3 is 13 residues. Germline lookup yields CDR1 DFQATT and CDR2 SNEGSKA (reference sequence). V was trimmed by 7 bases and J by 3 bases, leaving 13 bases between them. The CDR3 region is CSVTRGVNQPQHF. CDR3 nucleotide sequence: TGCAGTGTCACGAGAGGGGTCAATCAGCCCCAGCATTTT.

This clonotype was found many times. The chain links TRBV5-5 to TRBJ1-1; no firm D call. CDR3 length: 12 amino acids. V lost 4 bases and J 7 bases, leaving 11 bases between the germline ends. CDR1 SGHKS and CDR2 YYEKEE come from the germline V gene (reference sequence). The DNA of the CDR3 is TGTGCCAGCAGCCCCGAGACTTTTGAAGCTTTCTTT. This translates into CASSPETFEAFF.